Following are 20 T cell receptor beta chains from one sample sequenced in a study of spatial heterogeneity in lung cancer. TCRdb independently ran MiXCR on the 5' RACE reads; one entry per CDR3 protein. This table holds about 120,000 distinct CDR3 sequences, 12% found once. Time point described: blood at routine non-recurrence follow-up after resection. Whole RNA, isolated from tumor, nontumor lung or frozen PBMC, was sequenced without prior sorting. Sequencing used PBMCs, obtained at follow-up. All receptors derive from a male donor with early-stage non-small cell lung cancer.

The chain couples TRBV2 to TRBJ2-3; TRBD2 agrees at 10 bases. There are 13 residues in the CDR3. Germline CDR1 and CDR2: SNHLY and FYNNEI. V lost 5 bases to trimming and J lost 5 bases; unmatched junction nucleotides: 1. CDR3 amino acids: CASSWTSGDTQYF. CDR3 DNA: TGTGCCAGCAGTTGGACTAGCGGAGATACGCAGTATTTT.

This clonotype was observed at least ten times. The rearrangement links TRBV7-9 to TRBJ1-5; 9 bases align to TRBD1. Germline lookup yields CDR1 SEHNR and CDR2 FQNEAQ (reference sequence). The CDR3 consists of 16 residues. Trimming at V came to 5 bases and at J to 7 bases, leaving 12 bases not matched to a gene. CDR3 region: CASSPDTGGAQQPQHF. CDR3 bases: TGTGCCAGCAGCCCAGATACAGGGGGCGCACAGCAGCCCCAGCATTTT. The entire variable domain, with the rest obtained from reference TRBV7-9 and TRBJ1-5, is as follows: DTGVSQNPRHKITKRGQNVTFRCDPISEHNRLYWYRQTLGQGPEFLTYFQNEAQLEKSRLLSDRFSAERPKGSFSTLEIQRTEQGDSAMYLCASSPDTGGAQQPQHFGDGTRLSIL.

This clonotype was recorded a few times. The rearrangement uses TRBV20-1 and TRBJ2-5; D gene uncertain. This CDR3 spans 12 amino acids. The V and J ends lost 6 bases and 0 bases respectively, with 8 bases between them. The germline gives CDR1 DFQATT, CDR2 SNEGSKA (reference sequence). CDR3 nucleotide sequence: TGCAGTGCCACGGCGGACCAAGAGACCCAGTACTTC. Translated: CSATADQETQYF.

This chain uses TRBV7-9 with TRBJ2-7; no reliable D call. Germline V gives CDR1 SEHNR, CDR2 FQNEAQ (reference sequence). The CDR3 runs 15 residues. V was trimmed by 0 bases and J by 6 bases, leaving 15 bases between them. The DNA for the CDR3 is TGTGCCAGCAGCTTAGCCCGGCCCAAATCCACCGAGCAGTACTTC. It encodes CASSLARPKSTEQYF.

In its sample, this clonotype was seen many times. The chain joins TRBV5-1 to TRBJ2-7; 12 bases are shared with TRBD2. V gave up 3 bases and J gave up 5 bases; unmatched junction bases: 15. CDR1 is SGHRS and CDR2 is YFSETQ in the germline V gene. CDR3 length: 18 residues. The CDR3, as DNA: TGCGCCAGCAGCTACCAATCAACTAGCGGGGGGCCCCGAAACGAGCAGTACTTC. Encoded protein: CASSYQSTSGGPRNEQYF.

This clonotype was counted ten times or more. The chain couples TRBV7-3 to TRBJ2-1; D is unresolved. CDR1 SGHTA and CDR2 FQGTGA come from the germline V gene. The CDR3 runs to 13 residues. Trimming shortened V by 1 base and J by 7 bases, and 8 bases separated the two germline ends. CDR3 region: CASSLIGQNEQFF. The CDR3 DNA is TGTGCCAGCAGCTTAATCGGGCAGAATGAGCAGTTCTTC.

The sample holds a few counts of this clonotype. V usage is TRBV20-1 and J usage is TRBJ2-3; weak D call: TRBD1 (5 bases). Trimming took 0 bases from V and 1 from J, leaving 8 bases between them. From germline, CDR1 is DFQATT and CDR2 SNEGSKA (reference sequence). The CDR3 runs 14 residues. In nucleotides, the CDR3 is TGCAGTGCTAGAGATCTGGGGCGCACAGATACGCAGTATTTT. Translation: CSARDLGRTDTQYF.

In this sample, this clonotype turned up many times. The chain combines TRBV10-3 with TRBJ1-2; D is possibly TRBD1 (6 bases). Trimming left V 4 bases short and J 6 bases short, with 18 bases between. This CDR3 spans 15 amino acids. The germline V gene encodes CDR1 ENHRY and CDR2 SYGVKD. The CDR3 protein is CAISVRGGAHNGYTF. CDR3 bases: TGTGCCATCAGTGTACGCGGGGGGGCTCATAATGGCTACACCTTC.

This clonotype was recorded a few times. The CDR3 DNA reads as TGTGCCATCAGTGATACCCGATACTCCTACGAGCAGTACTTC. Translation gives CAISDTRYSYEQYF. The V call is TRBV10-3, the J call TRBJ2-7; D is unclear. V lost 3 bases to trimming and J lost 0 bases, with 9 bases between them. Germline values: CDR1 ENHRY, CDR2 SYGVKD. The CDR3 is 14 residues long.

V is TRBV7-9 and J is TRBJ1-3, with D unclear. Germline assignment: CDR1 SEHNR and CDR2 FQNEAQ (reference sequence). There are 17 residues in the CDR3. Trimming cost V 7 bases and J 0 bases, with 19 bases left between them. Here the CDR3 reads CASTLRRAGRSGNTIYF. CDR3 in DNA: TGTGCCAGCACCCTTAGGCGGGCCGGCCGCTCTGGAAACACCATATATTTT.

The table lists this clonotype with many counts. The chain couples TRBV24-1 to TRBJ2-2; TRBD2 matches 7 bases. With V trimmed by 2 bases and J by 0 bases, 2 bases remained unmatched. The CDR3 totals 16 residues. In germline, CDR1 is KGHDR, CDR2 SFDVKD. CDR3 coding DNA: TGTGCCACCAGTGATTCACTAGCGACGAACACCGGGGAGCTGTTTTTT. As protein: CATSDSLATNTGELFF.

Many counts were recorded for this clonotype. The chain recombines TRBV24-1 with TRBJ2-3; D call uncertain. Trimming took off 4 bases at V and 2 bases at J, with 6 bases between the two ends. This CDR3 region has 13 residues. Looked up from germline, CDR1 is KGHDR and CDR2 is SFDVKD. The CDR3, as DNA: TGTGCCACCAGTGACACTATCACAGATACGCAGTATTTT. It codes for CATSDTITDTQYF.

This chain joins TRBV6-1 and TRBJ2-1; TRBD2 might be the D (6 bases). This CDR3 has 15 amino acids. Per germline, CDR1 MNHNS and CDR2 SASEGT. The V end lost 6 bases, the J end lost 6 bases, and 18 bases lay between the germline ends. The CDR3 nucleotides are TGTGCCAGCAGGGGCACTAGCAGGTTTCGCAATGAGCAGTTCTTC. As protein: CASRGTSRFRNEQFF.

This clonotype was detected only a few times. The chain combines TRBV18 with TRBJ2-3; D gene unclear. Trimming removed 1 base from V and 0 bases from J, with 8 bases in between. The V gene's germline CDR1 is KGHSH and CDR2 LQKENI. CDR3 length: 15 amino acids. CDR3: CASSPRTDSTDTQYF. CDR3 in DNA: TGTGCCAGCTCACCACGGACGGATAGCACAGATACGCAGTATTTT.

This chain links TRBV7-2 with TRBJ2-7, with D tentatively TRBD2 (6 bases). This CDR3 contains 15 residues. V lost 5 bases to trimming and J lost 2 bases, with 16 bases between them. From germline, CDR1 is SGHTA and CDR2 FQGNSA. CDR3 in amino acids: CASSPTDGGPYEQYF. CDR3 DNA sequence: TGTGCCAGCAGCCCCACCGACGGGGGACCCTACGAGCAGTACTTC.

The table lists this clonotype with many counts. This chain connects TRBV20-1 to TRBJ1-4; D remains unclear. The V gene's germline CDR1 is DFQATT and CDR2 SNEGSKA (reference sequence). The CDR3 sequence is 13 residues long. V was trimmed by 3 bases and J by 2 bases, leaving 7 bases between them. CDR3 region: CSARRVTNEKLFF. The CDR3 region has the DNA TGCAGTGCTAGGAGGGTCACTAATGAAAAACTGTTTTTT.

The gene calls are TRBV20-1 and TRBJ1-1; 9 bases match TRBD1. The CDR3 contains 16 residues. V trimming: 0 bases; J trimming: 5 bases; junction bases outside the gene matches: 10. From germline, CDR1 is DFQATT and CDR2 SNEGSKA (reference sequence). CDR3 in DNA: TGCAGTGCTAGAGATCGCGGGACAGGGTTCGGGACTGAAGCTTTCTTT. It encodes CSARDRGTGFGTEAFF.

This clonotype was counted many times. The chain carries TRBV6-5 and TRBJ2-3; D is uncertain. The V end was cut by 5 bases, the J end by 1 base, with 10 bases between. This CDR3 contains 14 residues. Germline V lookup: CDR1 MNHEY, CDR2 SVGAGI. Here the CDR3 reads CASSQGWGTDTQYF. The CDR3 coding sequence is TGTGCCAGCAGTCAAGGTTGGGGCACAGATACGCAGTATTTT.

The chain uses TRBV5-1 and TRBJ1-1; TRBD1 matches 7 bases. V lost 3 bases, J lost 4 bases, and 6 bases stayed unmatched. There are 14 residues in the CDR3. The germline CDR1 and CDR2 sequences are SGHRS and YFSETQ. The DNA for the CDR3 is TGCGCCAGCAGCTCACAGGGGTTCGGCACTGAAGCTTTCTTT. Protein product: CASSSQGFGTEAFF.

The rearrangement links TRBV5-1 to TRBJ2-6; D ambiguous. Trimming took off 3 bases at V and 4 bases at J, with 14 bases between the two ends. Germline V gene sequence: CDR1 SGHRS, CDR2 YFSETQ. The CDR3 extends over 16 amino acids. The CDR3 loop is CASSSADISGANVLTF. In nucleotides, the CDR3 is TGCGCCAGCAGCTCTGCAGACATCTCCGGGGCCAACGTCCTGACTTTC.